The 7 T cell receptor beta chains given below trace back to one sample, sequenced in a study of blood T cells in healthy people across ages. Then a second PCR, running roughly 7 to 11 cycles, was carried out with a sample-barcoded 5' primer and a J-beta primer mix. TCRdb re-called the 5' RACE reads through MiXCR, storing one row per CDR3 protein. The repertoire holds about 680,000 distinct CDR3 sequences, 45% to 50% seen once, with approximately 32% in the top ten. The specimen was blood. Every receptor here comes from a woman in her sixties or seventies in good health.

The rearrangement uses TRBV15 and TRBJ2-7, with D possibly TRBD2 on 5 matching bases. CDR3 size: 17 residues. Germline V CDR1 and CDR2: LNHNV, YYDKDF (reference sequence). The V end was cut by 0 bases, the J end by 6 bases, with 21 bases between. The CDR3 DNA sequence: TGTGCCACCAGCAGAGATATTAGCTTGGGAGTTTCGGGCGAGCAGTACTTC. Its translation is CATSRDISLGVSGEQYF.

The rearrangement uses TRBV5-1 and TRBJ2-7; 9 bases line up with TRBD1. Trimming at V came to 4 bases and at J to 6 bases, leaving 11 bases not matched to a gene. The CDR3 sequence is 15 residues long. Germline V gene lookup returns CDR1 SGHRS and CDR2 YFSETQ. The CDR3 region is CASSGGQGGVSEQYF. CDR3 DNA: TGCGCCAGCAGCGGGGGACAGGGCGGGGTGTCCGAGCAGTACTTC.

The rearrangement uses TRBV20-1 and TRBJ2-7, with TRBD2 matching over 7 bases. The germline V gene has CDR1 DFQATT and CDR2 SNEGSKA (reference sequence). V lost 4 bases and J lost 2; bases outside the gene matches: 8. The CDR3 extends over 14 amino acids. The CDR3 sequence is CSATVRGRTYEQYF. The CDR3 DNA is TGCAGTGCTACAGTCCGCGGGAGAACCTACGAGCAGTACTTC.

This clonotype was found many times. V gene TRBV29-1 combines with J gene TRBJ2-7; D is possibly TRBD1 (6 bases). CDR1 is SQVTM and CDR2 is ANQGSEA in the germline V gene. The CDR3 runs 15 residues. The V gene lost 5 bases and the J gene lost 0 bases, with 17 bases spanning the gap. The CDR3 DNA is TGCAGCGTTTCCGGACCGGGACAAAGCTCCTACGAGCAGTACTTC. Amino acid sequence: CSVSGPGQSSYEQYF.

This clonotype was recorded a few times. V gene TRBV7-9 combines with J gene TRBJ2-7, with 9 bases that match TRBD1. This CDR3 is 16 amino acids long. Germline V lookup: CDR1 SEHNR, CDR2 FQNEAQ (reference sequence). V shed 0 bases and J 4 bases; nucleotides not matched to a gene: 7. CDR3 region: CASSLAPGQGAYEQYF. In DNA, the CDR3 is TGTGCCAGCAGCTTAGCCCCGGGACAGGGAGCGTACGAGCAGTACTTC.

J is TRBJ2-1 and V is TRBV7-6, with 10 bases lining up with TRBD2. J lost 6 bases, V lost 3 bases, and 5 bases had no gene match. This CDR3 spans 15 amino acids. Germline lookup yields CDR1 SGHVS and CDR2 FNYEAQ. In nucleotides, the CDR3 is TGTGCCAGCAGCTTTACTAGCGGGGTAGCCAATGAGCAGTTCTTC. Its translation is CASSFTSGVANEQFF.

The chain has TRBV30 and TRBJ2-5; D may be TRBD2 (5 bases). This CDR3 is built from 14 residues. The V end lost 0 bases, the J end lost 3 bases, and 11 bases lay between the germline ends. The V gene's germline CDR1 is GTSNPN and CDR2 SVGIG (reference sequence). The CDR3 is CAWSVLGVEETQYF. In DNA form, the CDR3 reads TGTGCCTGGAGTGTACTGGGAGTGGAAGAGACCCAGTACTTC.